The T cell receptor (beta chain) under discussion was sequenced for a study of blood T cell repertoires in COVID-19. Across the whole study: COVID-19 samples collected from the United States, Italy and Spain covered acute and convalescent phases.

The ends were cut back, 5 bases at V and 2 bases at J, with 10 bases in the middle. The CDR3 is 14 amino acids. The germline V gene encodes CDR1 MDHEN and CDR2 SYDVKM. The method was immunoSEQ multiplex PCR; TCRdb's version includes in-frame clones alone and lacks a portion of them. The sample carries roughly 310,000 clones, under 95% recorded once. The source is a man between 60 and 75 years old who had recovered from COVID-19. Sequenced sample: PBMCs or T cells enriched from blood (not recorded which). The chain joins TRBV28 to TRBJ2-1; possible D gene TRBD1, 5 bases. This chain's CDR3 is CASSAPRAYNEQFF. The DNA for the CDR3 is TGTGCCAGCAGTGCCCCCAGGGCCTACAATGAGCAGTTCTTC.